Below are 15 T cell receptor beta chains sequenced from a single sample in a study of T cells in localized non-small cell lung cancer. Clones were sequenced by immunoSEQ multiplex PCR, and TCRdb holds only the in-frame ones, with some missing. In the table there are 6,000 or so clones, roughly 89% of which are singletons. The material was peripheral blood, obtained before any cancer treatment. Receptors originate from a male donor at least 60 years old with stage I lung adenocarcinoma.

CDR3 DNA sequence: TGTGCCAGCTCACCAATTTTCGGGGCTAACACTGAAGCTTTCTTT. This encodes CASSPIFGANTEAFF. This sequence joins TRBV18 and TRBJ1-1; possible D gene TRBD1, 5 bases. Germline CDR1 KGHSH, CDR2 LQKENI. V lost 2 bases and J lost 2, with 12 bases in between. The CDR3 has 15 amino acids.

V is TRBV7-9 and J is TRBJ2-7, with D possibly matching TRBD1 (5 bases). Germline V gene sequence: CDR1 SEHNR, CDR2 FQNEAQ (reference sequence). The CDR3 has 13 residues. The CDR3 sequence is CASSPSSRSPQGV. CDR3 DNA: TGTGCCAGCAGCCCCTCCAGCCGATCGCCTCAGGGAGTC.

The rearrangement joins TRBV4-1 to TRBJ1-2; D gene unclear. Trimming took off 0 bases at V and 6 bases at J, with 11 bases between the two ends. CDR1 MGHRA and CDR2 YSYEKL come from the germline V gene. The CDR3 totals 14 residues. CDR3 protein: CASSQEGRPDGYTF. CDR3 nucleotide sequence: TGCGCCAGCAGCCAAGAAGGACGGCCGGATGGCTACACCTTC.

Only one count was recorded for this clone. The V and J genes are TRBV6-1 and TRBJ1-2, with D tentatively TRBD1 (6 bases). Germline V gene sequence: CDR1 MNHNS, CDR2 SASEGT. The CDR3 is 14 residues long. V dropped 7 bases and J dropped 6 bases, with 18 bases sitting between them. The DNA of the CDR3 is TGTGCCAGCAACCCCTCAGGGGATGCAAATGGCTACACCTTC. It codes for CASNPSGDANGYTF.

This chain links TRBV5-1 with TRBJ2-7; 11 bases map to TRBD1. Germline V CDR1 and CDR2: SGHRS, YFSETQ. V was pared by 3 bases and J by 5 bases, with 4 bases of the junction left unmatched. The length of the CDR3 is 14 residues. The CDR3: CASSSGQGADEQYV. Here the CDR3 DNA reads TGCGCCAGCAGCTCCGGACAGGGGGCTGACGAGCAGTACGTC.

The chain uses TRBV6-1 and TRBJ1-2; D unclear. CDR1 MNHNS and CDR2 SASEGT come from the germline V gene. CDR3 length: 13 amino acids. Trimming removed 6 bases at V and 8 bases at J, with 16 bases between. As DNA, the CDR3 is TGTGCCAGCAGGGCACCCTCGACTGACGGCTACACCTTC. Translation gives CASRAPSTDGYTF.

This clone was recorded only once. The J gene is TRBJ2-5, the V gene TRBV6-1, with unresolved D. The germline V and J ends were trimmed by 3 bases and 4 bases, with 9 bases remaining between them. Per the germline V gene, CDR1 is MNHNS and CDR2 is SASEGT. The CDR3 runs 13 residues. CDR3: CASSESWLETQYF. The DNA of the CDR3 is TGTGCCAGCAGTGAGTCGTGGCTAGAGACCCAGTACTTC.

The rearrangement uses TRBV5-1 and TRBJ2-3; 11 nucleotides align to TRBD1. The germline V gene has CDR1 SGHRS and CDR2 YFSETQ. V was pared by 4 bases and J by 5 bases, with 18 bases of the junction left unmatched. CDR3 length equals 19 residues. The CDR3 DNA reads as TGCGCCAGCAGCGCAGGACAGGGGGCGTCAGGACTAGTCATAGATACGCAGTATTTT. Its translation is CASSAGQGASGLVIDTQYF.

V usage is TRBV28 and J usage is TRBJ1-4; D unclear. The CDR3 loop spans 11 amino acids. Germline CDR1 and CDR2: MDHEN and SYDVKM. V was cut by 1 base and J by 8 bases, with 2 bases left in between. As DNA, the CDR3 is TGTGCCAGCAGTTTATTGGAAAAACTGTTTTTT. Amino acids: CASSLLEKLFF.

The chain has TRBV6-1 and TRBJ1-2; a possible D gene is TRBD1 (5 bases). Between the trimmed V and J ends, which lost 4 bases and 8 bases, there was a span of 20 bases. Germline V gene data show CDR1 as MNHNS and CDR2 as SASEGT. CDR3 length: 15 residues. This CDR3 is CASSGRGLTGGGYTF. CDR3 sequence (DNA): TGTGCCAGCAGTGGACGCGGATTAACAGGAGGGGGCTACACCTTC.

This chain uses TRBV19 with TRBJ1-1; D ambiguous. Germline V CDR1 and CDR2: LNHDA, SQIVND (reference sequence). The CDR3 covers 13 residues. V lost 7 bases, J lost 0 bases, and 9 bases lay in between. CDR3 nucleotide sequence: TGTGCCAGTAACAACCGGGTGAACACTGAAGCTTTCTTT. It codes for CASNNRVNTEAFF.

This chain links TRBV5-1 with TRBJ1-2, with no clear D. Trimming took 3 bases from V and 1 from J, leaving 7 bases between them. The CDR3 contains 13 residues. CDR1 is SGHRS, CDR2 YFSETQ, per germline. CDR3: CASSSDGNYGYTF. The CDR3, as DNA: TGCGCCAGCAGCTCGGACGGTAACTATGGCTACACCTTC.

This rearrangement joins TRBV30 to TRBJ2-4; TRBD2 matches at 8 bases. The CDR3 is 16 residues long. Trimming took 1 base from V and 3 from J; bases not matched to a gene: 8. CDR1 and CDR2 from the germline V gene are GTSNPN and SVGIG (reference sequence). Written as DNA, the CDR3 is TGTGCCTGGAGTGAAGGTACTAGCGGCTACAAAAACATTCAGTACTTC. Residues: CAWSEGTSGYKNIQYF. Complete variable domain (other parts from reference TRBV30 and TRBJ2-4): SQTIHQWPATLVQPVGSPLSLECTVEGTSNPNLYWYRQAAGRGLQLLFYSVGIGQISSEVPQNLSASRPQDRQFILSSKKLLLSDSGFYLCAWSEGTSGYKNIQYFGAGTRLSVL.

The rearrangement uses TRBV7-2 and TRBJ2-5; 10 bases agree with TRBD2. Germline CDR1 and CDR2: SGHTA and FQGNSA. This CDR3 has 18 residues. V shed 4 bases, J shed 2 bases, and the junction held 13 bases outside the gene matches. The CDR3 DNA sequence: TGTGCCAGCAGCTGGATAATACCGACTAGCGGGTTACAAGAGACCCAGTACTTC. Its translation is CASSWIIPTSGLQETQYF.

The chain links TRBV11-2 to TRBJ1-2, with D possibly being TRBD1 (5 bases). CDR3 length equals 15 residues. V was trimmed by 1 base and J by 2 bases, leaving 11 bases between them. Per the germline V gene, CDR1 is SGHAT and CDR2 is FQNNGV. The chain's CDR3 is CASSLVGDGNYGYTF. CDR3 coding DNA: TGTGCCAGCAGCTTAGTGGGGGACGGAAACTATGGCTACACCTTC.